These 22 T cell receptor beta chains originate from one sample sequenced in a study of shared clonotypes between healthy human individuals (dated by TCRdb to about 2020). The library was generated by the immunoSEQ multiplex PCR assay. In its TCRdb copy, this immuneACCESS table keeps in-frame sequences only and misses some clones. Where compared with another copy, unresolved V genes explain less than half of these, and the others have no known cause. The sample table shows 2 million to 2.5 million clones, and almost 96% are seen once. Of the sample, more than 0.1% is held by the ten largest clones. Material: naive CD4+ T cells sorted from blood. What this sample's cell subset or site label stands for: CD45RA+ positively selected. Receptors originate from a man aged 18 to 35 in good health.

The CDR3: CASSSSKETQYF. The CDR3 DNA follows: TGTGCCAGCAGTTCGAGCAAAGAGACCCAGTACTTC. The V and J genes are TRBV28 and TRBJ2-5; D is unclear. The V gene's germline CDR1 is MDHEN and CDR2 SYDVKM. This CDR3 has 12 amino acids. Trimming pared 4 bases from V and 3 bases from J, leaving 6 bases between. Combining the CDR3 with reference TRBV28 and TRBJ2-5 gives the whole variable domain DVKVTQSSRYLVKRTGEKVFLECVQDMDHENMFWYRQDPGLGLRLIYFSYDVKMKEKGDIPEGYSVSREKKERFSLILESASTNQTSMYLCASSSSKETQYFGPGTRLLVL.

CDR3 sequence reads: CAWSSGGPSEAFF. The CDR3 DNA reads TGTGCCTGGAGTTCAGGGGGCCCCAGTGAAGCTTTCTTT. V is TRBV30 and J is TRBJ1-1; 8 positions agree with TRBD1. Germline V gene sequence: CDR1 GTSNPN, CDR2 SVGIG (reference sequence). The CDR3 sequence is 13 residues long. V trimming: 2 bases; J trimming: 7 bases; junction bases outside the gene matches: 6.

The genes are TRBV28 and TRBJ1-5, with 7 bases fitting TRBD1. In germline, CDR1 is MDHEN, CDR2 SYDVKM. The CDR3 runs to 15 residues. Trimming cost V 5 bases and J 6 bases; bases outside gene matches: 10. The DNA of the CDR3 is TGTGCCAGCAGTCCGAGACAGGGTAGGGGTCAGCCCCAGCATTTT. Its protein product is CASSPRQGRGQPQHF.

The chain recombines TRBV5-1 with TRBJ2-5; the match to TRBD1 covers 8 bases. J lost 2 bases, V lost 5 bases, and 5 bases had no gene match. Looked up from germline, CDR1 is SGHRS and CDR2 is YFSETQ. There are 14 residues in the CDR3. CDR3 region: CASSGQGWQETQYF. CDR3 bases: TGCGCCAGCAGTGGACAGGGATGGCAAGAGACCCAGTACTTC.

The chain links TRBV6-6 to TRBJ2-7; possibly TRBD1 for D (6 bases). The V end lost 8 bases, the J end lost 5 bases, and 19 bases lay between the germline ends. From germline, CDR1 is MNHNY and CDR2 SVGAGI (reference sequence). There are 14 residues in the CDR3. CDR3 amino acids: CASGTRRTANEQYF. CDR3 in DNA: TGTGCCAGCGGTACCCGGCGGACAGCTAACGAGCAGTACTTC.

This clone came up a few times. The V gene is TRBV10-1, the J gene TRBJ2-1; D may match TRBD1 or TRBD2 (6 bases each). Trimming shortened V by 4 bases and J by 10 bases, and 14 bases separated the two germline ends. Germline V gene sequence: CDR1 WNHNN, CDR2 SYGVQD (reference sequence). CDR3 length equals 13 residues. The CDR3 spells CASSGHRAGEQFF. Written as DNA, the CDR3 is TGCGCCAGCAGTGGGCACAGGGCGGGAGAGCAGTTCTTC.

The gene calls are TRBV7-8 and TRBJ1-6, with D possibly matching TRBD1 (5 bases). The CDR3 length is 14 residues. V lost 5 bases, J lost 11 bases, and 16 bases lay in between. CDR1 and CDR2 from the germline V gene are SGHVS and FQNEAQ. CDR3 amino acids: CASSPVGGEPPLHF. CDR3 nucleotide sequence: TGTGCCAGCAGCCCGGTGGGGGGGGAACCACCCCTCCACTTT.

The CDR3 is CASSDWLAGTDTQYF. The CDR3 nucleotides are TGTGCCAGCAGTGATTGGCTAGCGGGCACAGATACGCAGTATTTT. The chain combines TRBV2 with TRBJ2-3; 7 nucleotides align to TRBD2. Germline V gene sequence: CDR1 SNHLY, CDR2 FYNNEI. The CDR3 runs to 15 residues. After removal of 3 bases from V and 1 base from J, the junction contained 4 bases not matched to a gene.

The rearrangement uses TRBV30 and TRBJ2-3; D is undetermined. V was cut by 1 base and J by 7 bases, with 15 bases left in between. The CDR3 extends over 14 amino acids. CDR1 is GTSNPN, CDR2 SVGIG, per germline (reference sequence). CDR3 in amino acids: CAWSGTQLGYTQYF. For the CDR3, the DNA is TGTGCCTGGAGTGGGACCCAGCTGGGTTATACGCAGTATTTT.

This chain connects TRBV5-1 to TRBJ2-5; TRBD2 agrees at 7 bases. CDR1 SGHRS and CDR2 YFSETQ come from the germline V gene. The CDR3 extends over 15 amino acids. V was clipped by 3 bases and J by 5 bases; unmatched bases: 10. CDR3 bases: TGCGCCAGCAGCTGGGTTGCGGAGGGAGGGGAGACCCAGTACTTC. Amino acids: CASSWVAEGGETQYF.

This clone was observed a handful of times. The V gene is TRBV28, the J gene TRBJ1-2; D call uncertain. This CDR3 has 14 amino acids. V was clipped by 7 bases and J by 4 bases, with 16 bases between them. CDR1 and CDR2 (germline): MDHEN, SYDVKM. Here the CDR3 reads CASTNSLRSYGYTF. CDR3 DNA sequence: TGTGCCAGCACTAACAGTCTTCGTTCCTATGGCTACACCTTC.

The chain is built from TRBV25-1 and TRBJ1-1; 9 bases map to TRBD1. CDR3 length equals 14 residues. The germline gives CDR1 MGHDK, CDR2 SYGVNS. Trimming at V came to 5 bases and at J to 4 bases, leaving 5 bases not matched to a gene. DNA of the CDR3: TGTGCCAGCAGTTCACAGGGGGCCGGCACTGAAGCTTTCTTT. Its protein product is CASSSQGAGTEAFF. Based on the CDR3 plus reference TRBV25-1 and TRBJ1-1, the full variable domain is EADIYQTPRYLVIGTGKKITLECSQTMGHDKMYWYQQDPGMELHLIHYSYGVNSTEKGDLSSESTVSRIRTEHFPLTLESARPSHTSQYLCASSSQGAGTEAFFGQGTRLTVV.

The chain is built from TRBV9 and TRBJ2-2; D is unclear. Trimming pared 1 base from V and 2 bases from J, leaving 6 bases between. The CDR3 sequence is 14 residues long. The germline gives CDR1 SGDLS, CDR2 YYNGEE. The CDR3 protein is CASSVRPNTGELFF. CDR3 coding DNA: TGTGCCAGCAGCGTAAGGCCTAACACCGGGGAGCTGTTTTTT.

The chain couples TRBV7-9 to TRBJ2-7, with 12 bases fitting TRBD2. CDR3 size: 18 residues. The junction had 16 bases not matched to a gene; V was cut back by 5 bases and J by 5 bases. Germline V lookup: CDR1 SEHNR, CDR2 FQNEAQ (reference sequence). CDR3 sequence (DNA): TGTGCCAGCAGCCCTCCACTGACGACTAGCGGGAGAGGCAACGAGCAGTACTTC. It yields the protein CASSPPLTTSGRGNEQYF. Looking up the rest from reference TRBV7-9 and TRBJ2-7 gives the full variable domain: DTGVSQNPRHKITKRGQNVTFRCDPISEHNRLYWYRQTLGQGPEFLTYFQNEAQLEKSRLLSDRFSAERPKGSFSTLEIQRTEQGDSAMYLCASSPPLTTSGRGNEQYFGPGTRLTVT.

V is TRBV7-9 and J is TRBJ2-1; 7 positions match TRBD2. From germline, CDR1 is SEHNR and CDR2 FQNEAQ (reference sequence). There are 12 residues in the CDR3. V lost 1 base and J lost 16; bases outside the gene matches: 7. The CDR3: CASSLEAGAGFF. The CDR3, as DNA: TGTGCCAGCAGCTTAGAGGCGGGAGCAGGATTCTTC.

This chain connects TRBV7-9 to TRBJ1-2; D is uncertain. V was shortened by 6 bases and J by 3 bases, with 26 bases between the two germline ends. The V gene's germline CDR1 is SEHNR and CDR2 FQNEAQ (reference sequence). The CDR3 spans 18 residues. CDR3: CASSDPFSLMGGDYGYTF. The CDR3 nucleotides are TGTGCCAGCAGTGACCCTTTTTCGCTGATGGGTGGTGACTATGGCTACACCTTC.

This chain uses TRBV25-1 with TRBJ1-2, with TRBD1 matching over 8 bases. The CDR3 loop spans 14 amino acids. The V gene end was trimmed by 4 bases and the J gene end by 5 bases; junction bases not matched to a gene: 6. Per germline, CDR1 MGHDK and CDR2 SYGVNS. The CDR3 spells CASSAGDRRYGYTF. The DNA of the CDR3 is TGTGCCAGCAGTGCCGGGGACAGGAGGTATGGCTACACCTTC.

Concerning this clone itself: Other DNA sequences in this sample translate to the same CDR3. This sequence joins TRBV5-1 and TRBJ2-2, with D uncertain. The germline CDR1 and CDR2 sequences are SGHRS and YFSETQ. This CDR3 contains 14 residues. Trimming stripped 1 base from V and 0 bases from J, with 4 bases between. The CDR3 is CASSLSSNTGELFF. The CDR3 DNA reads TGCGCCAGCAGCTTGTCCTCGAACACCGGGGAGCTGTTTTTT.

The chain couples TRBV27 to TRBJ1-1; D uncertain. V was clipped by 4 bases and J by 0 bases, with 18 bases between them. The CDR3 contains 17 residues. Germline-derived CDR1 and CDR2 are MNHEY and SMNVEV (reference sequence). CDR3 nucleotide sequence: TGTGCCAGCAGTTCCCGCCAGGCCGGAGGGCTGAACACTGAAGCTTTCTTT. Translation gives CASSSRQAGGLNTEAFF.

The rearrangement links TRBV28 to TRBJ1-1; possibly TRBD1 for D (6 bases). V shed 8 bases and J shed 0 bases, with 13 bases lying between them. CDR3 size: 14 residues. Per germline, CDR1 MDHEN and CDR2 SYDVKM. DNA for the CDR3: TGTGCCAGCTCTAAGGGGGGGATGAACACTGAAGCTTTCTTT. This encodes CASSKGGMNTEAFF. Together with reference TRBV28 and TRBJ1-1, the CDR3 gives the full variable domain: DVKVTQSSRYLVKRTGEKVFLECVQDMDHENMFWYRQDPGLGLRLIYFSYDVKMKEKGDIPEGYSVSREKKERFSLILESASTNQTSMYLCASSKGGMNTEAFFGQGTRLTVV.

The chain has TRBV27 and TRBJ1-2; TRBD1 is a possible D gene (5 bases). Germline V gene lookup returns CDR1 MNHEY and CDR2 SMNVEV (reference sequence). This CDR3 region has 13 residues. The ends were cut back, 2 bases at V and 6 bases at J, with 10 bases in the middle. CDR3 coding DNA: TGTGCCAGCAGTTTACGGGCAGGGAATGGCTACACCTTC. Residues: CASSLRAGNGYTF.

The rearrangement links TRBV11-3 to TRBJ2-3; D unclear. Trimming cost V 8 bases and J 4 bases, with 10 bases left between them. CDR1 SGHNT and CDR2 YENEEA come from the germline V gene. The CDR3 contains 12 residues. CDR3 loop: CASQGEADTQYF. CDR3 DNA sequence: TGTGCCAGCCAAGGTGAAGCAGATACGCAGTATTTT.